One and the same sample provided the 8 T cell receptor beta chains below, sequenced in a study of blood T cell repertoires in COVID-19. Method: immunoSEQ multiplex PCR; TCRdb's copy keeps in-frame clones and lacks some. The repertoire holds about 220,000 clones, with roughly 80% as singletons. The sequencing input was PBMCs or T cells enriched from blood (not recorded which). The receptors come from a woman between 50 and 59 years old who had been exposed to COVID-19.

V and J are TRBV28 and TRBJ1-1, with TRBD1 identical over 9 bases. This CDR3 region has 15 residues. The V segment lost 5 bases and the J segment 4 bases; nucleotides outside the gene matches: 8. Germline V gene lookup returns CDR1 MDHEN and CDR2 SYDVKM. The DNA for the CDR3 is TGTGCCAGCAGTCCTCAACAGGGGGCGTCCACTGAAGCTTTCTTT. Translating it yields CASSPQQGASTEAFF.

The rearrangement links TRBV6-1 to TRBJ1-5, with D maybe TRBD1 (6 bases). Trimming removed 2 bases from V and 2 bases from J, with 13 bases in between. Germline CDR1 reads MNHNS; CDR2 reads SASEGT. The CDR3 loop spans 16 amino acids. The CDR3 loop is CASSEPTGLGNQPQHF. CDR3 DNA: TGTGCCAGCAGTGAACCTACAGGGCTGGGCAATCAGCCCCAGCATTTT.

V gene TRBV29-1 combines with J gene TRBJ1-2, with TRBD1 matching 8 bases. Trimming cost V 4 bases and J 2 bases; bases outside gene matches: 3. CDR1 and CDR2 (germline): SQVTM, ANQGSEA. The CDR3 sequence is 13 residues long. This chain's CDR3 is CSVVAGGNYGYTF. The CDR3 bases are TGCAGCGTTGTGGCAGGGGGCAACTATGGCTACACCTTC. The complete variable domain, with remaining parts taken from reference TRBV29-1 and TRBJ1-2, reads SAVISQKPSRDICQRGTSLTIQCQVDSQVTMMFWYRQQPGQSLTLIATANQGSEATYESGFVIDKFPISRPNLTFSTLTVSNMSPEDSSIYLCSVVAGGNYGYTFGSGTRLTVV.

The genes are TRBV7-2 and TRBJ1-2; TRBD1 agrees at 9 bases. CDR1 SGHTA and CDR2 FQGNSA come from the germline V gene. The CDR3 runs 16 residues. After removal of 4 bases from V and 2 bases from J, the junction contained 8 bases not matched to a gene. CDR3 in amino acids: CASSSGGTGTNYGYTF. Here the CDR3 DNA reads TGTGCCAGCAGCTCTGGCGGGACAGGGACCAACTATGGCTACACCTTC.

The chain combines TRBV28 with TRBJ1-1; D perhaps matches TRBD1 (5 bases). V was clipped by 8 bases and J by 7 bases, with 8 bases between them. The germline gives CDR1 MDHEN, CDR2 SYDVKM. CDR3 size: 10 residues. The CDR3 region is CASQGYEAFF. The CDR3 DNA is TGTGCCAGCCAGGGATATGAAGCTTTCTTT.

The chain links TRBV28 to TRBJ1-5; tentatively, D is TRBD1 (6 bases). Germline CDR1 is MDHEN and CDR2 is SYDVKM. V was pared by 6 bases and J by 5 bases, with 26 bases between. The CDR3 runs 18 residues. As DNA, the CDR3 is TGTGCCAGCAGGCCTGGCCGAAGTCGGGGGGCGGGGGATCAGCCCCAGCATTTT. It is translated as CASRPGRSRGAGDQPQHF.

The V gene is TRBV19, the J gene TRBJ1-1; the D is unclear. The V end was cut by 2 bases, the J end by 1 base, with 5 bases between. The germline gives CDR1 LNHDA, CDR2 SQIVND (reference sequence). The CDR3 totals 13 residues. CDR3 DNA: TGTGCCAGTAGTATAAACAGGAACACTGAAGCTTTCTTT. Translation gives CASSINRNTEAFF.

The DNA for the CDR3 is TGCAGCGGGGGACAGGGGGTAAGAGATACGCAGTATTTT. This gives the protein CSGGQGVRDTQYF. This chain links TRBV29-1 with TRBJ2-3; 11 bases are a match to TRBD1. The CDR3 consists of 13 residues. CDR1 and CDR2 from the germline V gene are SQVTM and ANQGSEA. The V and J ends lost 7 bases and 5 bases, in that order; junction bases with no gene match: 5.